A single sample gave rise to the 16 T cell receptor beta chains below, sequenced in a study of T-cell reconstitution after alpha-beta-depleted transplantation in children (dated by TCRdb to the mid-2010s). The meaning of the sample's treatment or condition label: allogeneic hematopoietic cell transplantation with graft depleted of TCRalphabeta T cells and CD19 B cells. Receptor libraries were prepared by PCR. Instrument used: Illumina HiSeq 2500. TCR library preparation used molecular barcoding, with unique molecular identifiers applied to normalize quantification of the TCRbeta repertoire. Starting from the raw public reads, TCRdb applied fastp trimming at Q25, assembled clones with MiXCR and retained in-frame beta chains. Rows with one shared CDR3 protein collapse into an entry with the most common genes and DNA. The sample contains fewer than 550,000 distinct CDR3 sequences, around 10% of them found a single time. The ten largest clones take up 12% to 15% of the sample.

The sequencing here drew on PBMCs, mostly from graft donor cells, taken 180 days after TCRalphabeta/CD19-depleted stem cell transplant. Receptors originate from a female patient under 10 years old who had a stem cell transplant for aplastic anemia, so the T cells may come from the graft donor.

This clonotype was counted ten times or more. The rearrangement joins TRBV14 to TRBJ1-1; no clear D gene. The length of the CDR3 is 13 residues. Germline CDR1 SGHDN, CDR2 FVKESK. The ends were cut back, 1 base at V and 3 bases at J, with 6 bases in the middle. CDR3 coding DNA: TGTGCCAGCAGCCAAGTACTGTACACTGAAGCTTTCTTT. Translation: CASSQVLYTEAFF.

This CDR3 is CASSPQDNQPQHF. The CDR3 coding sequence is TGTGCCAGCAGCCCACAAGACAATCAGCCCCAGCATTTT. The rearrangement joins TRBV7-9 to TRBJ1-5; no reliable D call. CDR1 is SEHNR and CDR2 is FQNEAQ in the germline V gene (reference sequence). The CDR3 spans 13 residues. Trimming removed 5 bases from V and 3 bases from J, with 8 bases in between.

This rearrangement joins TRBV20-1 to TRBJ2-1; no reliable D call. Germline lookup yields CDR1 DFQATT and CDR2 SNEGSKA (reference sequence). This CDR3 is built from 16 residues. V lost 5 bases and J 5 bases, leaving 22 bases between the germline ends. The DNA of the CDR3 is TGCAGTGCTGAACACCCCTTAGCTAGTCGTGACAATGAGCAGTTCTTC. It translates to CSAEHPLASRDNEQFF.

V gene TRBV7-6 combines with J gene TRBJ1-1, with D uncertain. Germline loops: CDR1 SGHVS, CDR2 FNYEAQ. This CDR3 has 17 amino acids. Trimming left V 2 bases short and J 0 bases short, with 16 bases between. The CDR3 nucleotides read TGTGCCAGCAGCTTACTCGACACTTTCCTAATGAACACTGAAGCTTTCTTT. It translates to CASSLLDTFLMNTEAFF.

This clonotype was seen many times. The chain recombines TRBV20-1 with TRBJ2-7, with TRBD1 matching over 11 bases. Germline assignment: CDR1 DFQATT and CDR2 SNEGSKA (reference sequence). V shed 6 bases and J 5 bases; nucleotides not matched to a gene: 9. The CDR3 loop spans 14 amino acids. CDR3 DNA sequence: TGCAGTGCGCTACTCCGGGACAGGGGGGACGAGCAGTACTTC. Protein: CSALLRDRGDEQYF.

This clonotype was detected ten times or more. The gene calls are TRBV5-1 and TRBJ2-2, with no clear D. The length of the CDR3 is 15 residues. Per germline, CDR1 SGHRS and CDR2 YFSETQ. Between the trimmed V and J ends, which lost 0 bases and 3 bases, there was a span of 9 bases. CDR3 in amino acids: CASSLGAPDTGELFF. The CDR3 nucleotides read TGCGCCAGCAGCTTGGGGGCCCCGGACACCGGGGAGCTGTTTTTT.

The CDR3 loop is CSARDFGTAGNTIYF. CDR3 DNA sequence: TGCAGTGCTAGAGATTTTGGGACAGCTGGAAACACCATATATTTT. The chain uses TRBV20-1 and TRBJ1-3, with 7 bases identical to TRBD1. Germline loops: CDR1 DFQATT, CDR2 SNEGSKA (reference sequence). After removal of 0 bases from V and 2 bases from J, the junction contained 4 bases not matched to a gene. This CDR3 has 15 residues.

This clonotype occurred once. A read error may explain this, as a much larger clone is one base away. J is TRBJ2-7 and V is TRBV20-1, with D maybe TRBD1 (6 bases). Trimming cost V 6 bases and J 8 bases, with 23 bases left between them. The CDR3 sequence is 14 residues long. Looked up from germline, CDR1 is DFQATT and CDR2 is SNEGSKA (reference sequence). The CDR3 spells CSAEFKQGRYQQYF. The CDR3 DNA reads TGCAGTGCCGAATTTAAACAGGGACGGTACCAGCAGTACTTC.

This clonotype was counted only a few times. This chain's CDR3 is CASSTLGTGGETQYF. The DNA for the CDR3 is TGTGCCAGCTCAACCCTCGGGACAGGAGGGGAGACCCAGTACTTC. The chain is built from TRBV18 and TRBJ2-5; 8 bases align to TRBD1. Germline V gives CDR1 KGHSH, CDR2 LQKENI. V gave up 5 bases and J gave up 5 bases; unmatched junction bases: 10. The CDR3 extends over 15 amino acids. The whole variable domain, remainder taken from reference TRBV18 and TRBJ2-5, is NAGVMQNPRHLVRRRGQEARLRCSPMKGHSHVYWYRQLPEEGLKFMVYLQKENIIDESGMPKERFSAEFPKEGPSILRIQQVVRGDSAAYFCASSTLGTGGETQYFGPGTRLLVL.

This clonotype was counted ten times or more. This chain uses TRBV29-1 with TRBJ2-3; 12 positions match TRBD2. V gave up 5 bases and J gave up 2 bases; unmatched junction bases: 5. CDR3 length equals 15 residues. Germline CDR1 is SQVTM and CDR2 is ANQGSEA. The CDR3 here is CSVTTSGSYTDTQYF. The CDR3 DNA follows: TGCAGCGTTACGACTAGCGGGAGCTACACAGATACGCAGTATTTT.

This clonotype was counted only a few times. This rearrangement joins TRBV6-5 to TRBJ2-1; possibly TRBD2 for D (6 bases). Trimming removed 2 bases at V and 3 bases at J, with 8 bases between. The germline gives CDR1 MNHEY, CDR2 SVGAGI. CDR3 length: 14 residues. As DNA, the CDR3 is TGTGCCAGCAGTTACGGAGGGAACTACAATGAGCAGTTCTTC. Its protein is CASSYGGNYNEQFF.

This clonotype was detected ten times or more. The chain couples TRBV25-1 to TRBJ2-1, with 7 bases fitting TRBD2. Germline CDR1 reads MGHDK; CDR2 reads SYGVNS. V trimming: 4 bases; J trimming: 9 bases; junction bases outside the gene matches: 6. The CDR3 is made up of 13 amino acids. Here the CDR3 reads CASSVAGVSEQFF. The CDR3 DNA reads TGTGCCAGCAGTGTGGCGGGAGTGAGTGAGCAGTTCTTC. The full variable domain, with the rest looked up from reference TRBV25-1 and TRBJ2-1, is EADIYQTPRYLVIGTGKKITLECSQTMGHDKMYWYQQDPGMELHLIHYSYGVNSTEKGDLSSESTVSRIRTEHFPLTLESARPSHTSQYLCASSVAGVSEQFFGPGTRLTVL.

V and J are TRBV19 and TRBJ2-1; D unclear. The length of the CDR3 is 13 residues. V dropped 3 bases and J dropped 3 bases, with 6 bases sitting between them. Germline V gives CDR1 LNHDA, CDR2 SQIVND (reference sequence). The CDR3 region has the DNA TGTGCCAGTAGTATTACTTTCTACAATGAGCAGTTCTTC. Protein product: CASSITFYNEQFF.

The rearrangement joins TRBV20-1 to TRBJ2-6; a possible D gene is TRBD2 (5 bases). V dropped 0 bases and J dropped 2 bases, with 8 bases sitting between them. Germline V gene data show CDR1 as DFQATT and CDR2 as SNEGSKA (reference sequence). The CDR3 contains 15 residues. The CDR3 DNA is TGCAGTGCTAGAGATATCGGGACTGGGGCCAACGTCCTGACTTTC. Protein: CSARDIGTGANVLTF.

This sequence joins TRBV7-8 and TRBJ2-7, with TRBD1 matching over 8 bases. Germline loops: CDR1 SGHVS, CDR2 FQNEAQ. Trimming at V came to 5 bases and at J to 5 bases, leaving 14 bases not matched to a gene. This CDR3 contains 16 residues. The CDR3 protein is CASSQEPGRGLHEQYF. For the CDR3, the DNA is TGTGCCAGCAGCCAGGAGCCGGGCAGGGGGCTCCACGAGCAGTACTTC.

The V and J genes are TRBV4-3 and TRBJ2-5, with 11 bases matching TRBD2. The CDR3 is 18 residues long. The ends lost 4 bases at V and 4 bases at J; junction bases unmatched: 14. Looked up from germline, CDR1 is LGHNA and CDR2 is YSLEER. The CDR3 DNA reads as TGCGCCAGCAGCCGATATGGGCTAGCGGGAGGAGGAGGAGAGACCCAGTACTTC. Its translation is CASSRYGLAGGGGETQYF.